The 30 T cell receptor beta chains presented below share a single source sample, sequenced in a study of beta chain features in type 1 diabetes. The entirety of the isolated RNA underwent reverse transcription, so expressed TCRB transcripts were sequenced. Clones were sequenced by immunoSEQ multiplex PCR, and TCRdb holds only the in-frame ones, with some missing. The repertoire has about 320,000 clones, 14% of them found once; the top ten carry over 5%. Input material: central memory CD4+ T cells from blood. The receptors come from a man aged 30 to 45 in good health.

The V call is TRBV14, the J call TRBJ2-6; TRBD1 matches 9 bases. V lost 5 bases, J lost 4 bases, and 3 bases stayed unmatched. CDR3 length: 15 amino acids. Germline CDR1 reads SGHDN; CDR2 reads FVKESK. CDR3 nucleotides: TGTGCCAGCAGCAGAACAGGGGGCGGGGCCAACGTCCTGACTTTC. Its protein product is CASSRTGGGANVLTF.

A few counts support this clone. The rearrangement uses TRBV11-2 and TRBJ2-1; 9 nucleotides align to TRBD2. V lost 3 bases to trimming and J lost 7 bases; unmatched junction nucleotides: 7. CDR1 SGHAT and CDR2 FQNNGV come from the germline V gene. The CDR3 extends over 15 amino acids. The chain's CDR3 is CASSLRGGHPNEQFF. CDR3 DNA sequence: TGTGCCAGCAGCTTGCGGGGGGGACATCCTAATGAGCAGTTCTTC.

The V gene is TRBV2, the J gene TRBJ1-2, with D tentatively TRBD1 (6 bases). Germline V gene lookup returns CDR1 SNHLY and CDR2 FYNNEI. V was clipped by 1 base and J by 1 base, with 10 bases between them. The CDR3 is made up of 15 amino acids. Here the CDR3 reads CASSEGTANNYGYTF. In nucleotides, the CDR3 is TGTGCCAGCAGTGAAGGGACAGCGAATAACTATGGCTACACCTTC.

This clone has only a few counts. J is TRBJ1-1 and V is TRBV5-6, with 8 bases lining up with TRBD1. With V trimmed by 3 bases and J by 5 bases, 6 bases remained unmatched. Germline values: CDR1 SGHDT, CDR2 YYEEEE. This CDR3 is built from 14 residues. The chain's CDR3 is CASSSTGGKTEAFF. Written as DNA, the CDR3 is TGTGCCAGCAGCTCCACAGGGGGAAAGACTGAAGCTTTCTTT.

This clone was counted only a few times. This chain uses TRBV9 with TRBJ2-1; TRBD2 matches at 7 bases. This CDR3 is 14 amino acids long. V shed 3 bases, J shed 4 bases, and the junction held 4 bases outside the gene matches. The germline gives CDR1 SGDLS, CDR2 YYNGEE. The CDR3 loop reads CASSAGGIYNEQFF. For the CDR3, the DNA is TGTGCCAGCAGCGCCGGGGGGATATACAATGAGCAGTTCTTC.

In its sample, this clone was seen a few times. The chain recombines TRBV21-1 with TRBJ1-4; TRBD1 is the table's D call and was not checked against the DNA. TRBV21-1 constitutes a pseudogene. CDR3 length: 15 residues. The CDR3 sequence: CASSKRDRRNEKLFF. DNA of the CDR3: TGTGCCAGCAGCAAACGGGACAGGCGAAATGAAAAACTGTTTTTT.

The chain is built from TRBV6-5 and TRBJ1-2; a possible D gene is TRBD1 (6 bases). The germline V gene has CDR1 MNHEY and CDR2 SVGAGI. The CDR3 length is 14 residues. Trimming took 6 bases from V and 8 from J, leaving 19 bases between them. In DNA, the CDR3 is TGTGCCAGCAGAAAGGGGGAGGGAGTACGCGGCTACACCTTC. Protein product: CASRKGEGVRGYTF.

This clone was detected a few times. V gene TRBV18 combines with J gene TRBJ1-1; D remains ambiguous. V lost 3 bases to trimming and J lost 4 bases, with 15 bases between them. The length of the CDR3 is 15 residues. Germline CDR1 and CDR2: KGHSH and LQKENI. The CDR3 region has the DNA TGTGCCAGCTCACCTTTGATCCTTGGTGGCACTGAAGCTTTCTTT. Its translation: CASSPLILGGTEAFF.

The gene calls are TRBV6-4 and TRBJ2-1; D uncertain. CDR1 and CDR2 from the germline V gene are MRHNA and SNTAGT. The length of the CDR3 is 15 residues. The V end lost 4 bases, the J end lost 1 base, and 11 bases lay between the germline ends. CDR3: CASSALANSYNEQFF. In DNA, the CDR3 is TGTGCCAGCAGTGCCCTCGCTAATTCCTACAATGAGCAGTTCTTC.

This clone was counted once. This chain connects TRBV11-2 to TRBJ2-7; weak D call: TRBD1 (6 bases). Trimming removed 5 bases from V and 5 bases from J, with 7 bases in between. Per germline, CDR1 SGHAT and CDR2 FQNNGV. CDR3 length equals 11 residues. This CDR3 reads CASSQGHEQYF. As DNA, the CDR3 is TGTGCCAGCAGCCAGGGGCACGAGCAGTACTTC.

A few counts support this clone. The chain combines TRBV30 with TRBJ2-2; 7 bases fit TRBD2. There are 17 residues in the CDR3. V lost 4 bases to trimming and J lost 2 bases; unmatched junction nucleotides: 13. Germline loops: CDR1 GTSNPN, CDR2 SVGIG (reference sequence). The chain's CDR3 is CAWTQGREEVNTGELFF. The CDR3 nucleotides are TGTGCCTGGACTCAGGGTCGGGAGGAGGTCAACACCGGGGAGCTGTTTTTT.

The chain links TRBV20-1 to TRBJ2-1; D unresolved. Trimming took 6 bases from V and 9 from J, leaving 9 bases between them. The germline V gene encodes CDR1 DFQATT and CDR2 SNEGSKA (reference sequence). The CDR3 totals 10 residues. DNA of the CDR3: TGCAGTGCCAAGAAAATTGAGCAGTTCTTC. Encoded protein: CSAKKIEQFF.

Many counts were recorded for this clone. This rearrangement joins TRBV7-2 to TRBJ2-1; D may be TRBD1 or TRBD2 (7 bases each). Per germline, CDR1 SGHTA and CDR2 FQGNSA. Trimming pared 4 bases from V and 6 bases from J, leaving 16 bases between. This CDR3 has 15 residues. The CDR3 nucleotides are TGTGCCAGCAGCTCCCGGGGCAGGGGGGGCAATGAGCAGTTCTTC. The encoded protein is CASSSRGRGGNEQFF.

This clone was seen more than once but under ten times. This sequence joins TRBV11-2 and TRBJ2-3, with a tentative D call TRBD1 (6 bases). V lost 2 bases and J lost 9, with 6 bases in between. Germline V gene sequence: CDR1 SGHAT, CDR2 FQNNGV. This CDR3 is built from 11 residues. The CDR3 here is CASSLQGTQYF. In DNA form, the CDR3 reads TGTGCCAGCAGCTTACAGGGGACGCAGTATTTT.

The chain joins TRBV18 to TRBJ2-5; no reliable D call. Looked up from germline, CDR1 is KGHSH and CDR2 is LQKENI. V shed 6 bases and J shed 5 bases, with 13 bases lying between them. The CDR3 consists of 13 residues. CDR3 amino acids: CASSPADKETQYF. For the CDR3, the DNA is TGTGCCAGCTCCCCCGCAGATAAGGAGACCCAGTACTTC.

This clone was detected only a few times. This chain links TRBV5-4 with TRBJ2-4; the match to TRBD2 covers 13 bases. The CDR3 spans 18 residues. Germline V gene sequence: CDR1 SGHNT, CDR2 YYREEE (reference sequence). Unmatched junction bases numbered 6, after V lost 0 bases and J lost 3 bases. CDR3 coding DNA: TGTGCCAGCAGCTTGGTAGGGACTAGCGGGGTACTCAAAAACATTCAGTACTTC. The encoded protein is CASSLVGTSGVLKNIQYF.

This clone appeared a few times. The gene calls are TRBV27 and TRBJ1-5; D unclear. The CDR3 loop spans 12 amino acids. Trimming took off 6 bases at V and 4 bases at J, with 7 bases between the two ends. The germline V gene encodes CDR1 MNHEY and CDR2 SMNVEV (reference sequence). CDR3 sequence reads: CASSSLNQPQHF. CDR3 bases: TGTGCCAGCAGCTCACTTAATCAGCCCCAGCATTTT.

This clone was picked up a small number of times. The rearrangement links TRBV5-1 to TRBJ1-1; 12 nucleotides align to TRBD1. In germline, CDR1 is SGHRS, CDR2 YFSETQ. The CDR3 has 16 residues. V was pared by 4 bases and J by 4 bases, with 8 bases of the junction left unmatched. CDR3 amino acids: CASSKGQGAVSTEAFF. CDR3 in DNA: TGCGCCAGCAGCAAGGGACAGGGGGCCGTAAGCACTGAAGCTTTCTTT.

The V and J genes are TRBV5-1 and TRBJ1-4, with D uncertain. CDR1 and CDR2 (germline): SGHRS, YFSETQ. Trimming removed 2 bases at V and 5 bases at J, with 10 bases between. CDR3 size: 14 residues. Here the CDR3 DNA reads TGCGCCAGCAGCTTAAGCCAGACAAATGAAAAACTGTTTTTT. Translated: CASSLSQTNEKLFF.

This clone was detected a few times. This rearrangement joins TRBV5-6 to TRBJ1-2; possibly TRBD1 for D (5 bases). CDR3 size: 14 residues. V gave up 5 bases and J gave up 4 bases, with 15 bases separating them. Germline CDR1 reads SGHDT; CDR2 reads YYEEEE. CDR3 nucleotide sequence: TGTGCCAGCAGGCGGGAAGGGGAAAGCTATGGCTACACCTTC. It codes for CASRREGESYGYTF.

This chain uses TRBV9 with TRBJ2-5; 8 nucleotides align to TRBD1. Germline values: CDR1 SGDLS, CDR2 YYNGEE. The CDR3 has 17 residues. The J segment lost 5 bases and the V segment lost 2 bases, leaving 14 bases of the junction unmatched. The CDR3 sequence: CASSVGASGGAPETQYF. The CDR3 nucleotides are TGTGCCAGCAGCGTTGGGGCGTCAGGGGGCGCCCCGGAGACCCAGTACTTC. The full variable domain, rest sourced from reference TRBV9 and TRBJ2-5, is DSGVTQTPKHLITATGQRVTLRCSPRSGDLSVYWYQQSLDQGLQFLIQYYNGEERAKGNILERFSAQQFPDLHSELNLSSLELGDSALYFCASSVGASGGAPETQYFGPGTRLLVL.

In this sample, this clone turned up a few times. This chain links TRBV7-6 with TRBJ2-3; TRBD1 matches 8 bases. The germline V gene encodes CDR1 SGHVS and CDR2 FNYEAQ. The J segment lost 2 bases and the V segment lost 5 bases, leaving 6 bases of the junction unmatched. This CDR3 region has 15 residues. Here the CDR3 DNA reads TGTGCCAGCAGCCTCGACAGGGGTAACACAGATACGCAGTATTTT. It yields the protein CASSLDRGNTDTQYF.

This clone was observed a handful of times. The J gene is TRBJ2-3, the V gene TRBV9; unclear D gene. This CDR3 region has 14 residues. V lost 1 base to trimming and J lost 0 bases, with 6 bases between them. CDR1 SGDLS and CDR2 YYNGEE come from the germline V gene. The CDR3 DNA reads TGTGCCAGCAGCGTAACGGATAGCACAGATACGCAGTATTTT. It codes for CASSVTDSTDTQYF.

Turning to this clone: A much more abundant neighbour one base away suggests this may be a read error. The CDR3 DNA is TGTGCCAGCAGCCCGGACAGCAATCAGCCCCAGCATTTT. Its translation: CASSPDSNQPQHF. V and J are TRBV7-2 and TRBJ1-5; D remains unclear. The CDR3 totals 13 residues. The germline V gene has CDR1 SGHTA and CDR2 FQGNSA. Trimming removed 5 bases at V and 1 base at J, with 6 bases between.

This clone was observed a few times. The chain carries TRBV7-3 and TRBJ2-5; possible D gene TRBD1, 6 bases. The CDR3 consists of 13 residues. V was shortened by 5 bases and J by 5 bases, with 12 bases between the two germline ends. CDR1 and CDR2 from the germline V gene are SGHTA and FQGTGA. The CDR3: CASSQGLWETQYF. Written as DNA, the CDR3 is TGTGCCAGCAGCCAGGGGCTATGGGAGACCCAGTACTTC.

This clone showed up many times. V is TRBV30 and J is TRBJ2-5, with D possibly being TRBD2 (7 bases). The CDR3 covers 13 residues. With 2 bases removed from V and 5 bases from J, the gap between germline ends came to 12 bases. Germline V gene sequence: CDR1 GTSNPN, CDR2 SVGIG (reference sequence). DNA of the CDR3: TGTGCCTGGAGTCGCAGGGGAGGGGAGACCCAGTACTTC. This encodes CAWSRRGGETQYF.

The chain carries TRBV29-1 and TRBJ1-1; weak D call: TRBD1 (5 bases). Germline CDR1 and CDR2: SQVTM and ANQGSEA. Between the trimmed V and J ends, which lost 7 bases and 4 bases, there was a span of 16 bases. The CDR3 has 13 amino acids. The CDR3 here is CSGAGGGGTEAFF. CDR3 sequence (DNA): TGCAGCGGCGCCGGGGGGGGAGGCACTGAAGCTTTCTTT.

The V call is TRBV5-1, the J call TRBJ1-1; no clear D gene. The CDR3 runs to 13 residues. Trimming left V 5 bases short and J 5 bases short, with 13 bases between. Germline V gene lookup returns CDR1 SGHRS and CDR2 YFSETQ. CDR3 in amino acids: CASSPIVGTEAFF. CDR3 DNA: TGCGCCAGCAGTCCGATCGTGGGGACTGAAGCTTTCTTT.

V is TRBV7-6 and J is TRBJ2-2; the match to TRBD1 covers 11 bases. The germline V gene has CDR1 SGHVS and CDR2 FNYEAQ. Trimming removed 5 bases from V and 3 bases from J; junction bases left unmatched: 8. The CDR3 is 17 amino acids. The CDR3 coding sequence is TGTGCCAGCAGCCAGGCCGGGACAGGGGGTTACACCGGGGAGCTGTTTTTT. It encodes CASSQAGTGGYTGELFF.

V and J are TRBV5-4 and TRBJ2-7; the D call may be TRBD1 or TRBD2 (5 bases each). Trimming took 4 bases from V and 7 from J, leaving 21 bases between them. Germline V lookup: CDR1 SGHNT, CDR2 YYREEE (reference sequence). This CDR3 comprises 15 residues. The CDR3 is CASSQNGGKLREQYF. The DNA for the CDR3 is TGTGCCAGCAGCCAGAATGGGGGAAAACTACGAGAGCAGTACTTC.